This T cell receptor (beta chain) originates from a study of T cell repertoires and HLA-DP antigens. CD4+ T cells, purified by negative selection, averaged roughly 98% purity. Notes on the study in general: A non-physiological HeLa system presented antigen to total CD4+ responders. Naive and memory CD4+ cells were analysed together, not apart.

In the case of this clone: Its antigen remains unidentified.

The germline gives CDR1 SNHLY, CDR2 FYNNEI. Trimming removed 8 bases at V and 0 bases at J, with 16 bases between. CDR3 size: 15 residues. Some clones are missing from TCRdb's copy, which holds only in-frame ones; the method was immunoSEQ multiplex PCR. The table has more than 90,000 clones, around 93% seen once. This TCR was sampled from a young woman in good health and CMV-seronegative. The sample taken for sequencing was CD4+ T cells from PBMCs. V gene TRBV2 combines with J gene TRBJ1-2; possibly TRBD1 for D (5 bases). The CDR3 DNA is TGTGCCAGCTCAGTCCAGGGACCGGCTAACTATGGCTACACCTTC. Translated: CASSVQGPANYGYTF.